The next 24 T cell receptor beta chains were all read from a single sample in a study of T-cell memory formation after mild COVID-19. TCRdb reprocessed the 5' RACE reads with MiXCR, giving one entry per CDR3 protein. The sample carries about 390,000 distinct CDR3 sequences, about 15% recorded once. Sequencing used PBMCs or a T cell subset sorted from them (not recorded which). Every receptor here comes from a young man who had mild COVID-19 (a few samples of this study predate the infection). Cell type and time point are not known.

A few counts support this clonotype. J is TRBJ2-1 and V is TRBV20-1; weak D call: TRBD2 (6 bases). The V gene's germline CDR1 is DFQATT and CDR2 SNEGSKA (reference sequence). V lost 2 bases and J lost 6, with 14 bases in between. This CDR3 spans 14 amino acids. The CDR3 is CSARLRTTRNEQFF. In DNA, the CDR3 is TGCAGTGCTAGACTCAGGACTACTCGCAATGAGCAGTTCTTC.

V gene TRBV5-4 combines with J gene TRBJ2-1, with D tentatively TRBD2 (6 bases). There are 12 residues in the CDR3. Trimming took off 3 bases at V and 9 bases at J, with 10 bases between the two ends. Germline loops: CDR1 SGHNT, CDR2 YYREEE (reference sequence). The CDR3 bases are TGTGCCAGCAGCTGGGGACTTGGTGAGCAGTTCTTC. It yields the protein CASSWGLGEQFF. The variable domain in full, completed from reference TRBV5-4 and TRBJ2-1, reads ETGVTQSPTHLIKTRGQQVTLRCSSQSGHNTVSWYQQALGQGPQFIFQYYREEENGRGNFPPRFSGLQFPNYSSELNVNALELDDSALYLCASSWGLGEQFFGPGTRLTVL.

This clonotype was counted only a few times. This chain joins TRBV4-2 and TRBJ2-3, with 10 bases fitting TRBD2. CDR1 and CDR2 (germline): LGHNA, YNFKEQ. The CDR3 has 15 residues. Unmatched junction bases numbered 4, after V lost 3 bases and J lost 4 bases. In DNA, the CDR3 is TGTGCCAGCAGCCAGGAGAGCGGGGGGGCAGATACGCAGTATTTT. It is translated as CASSQESGGADTQYF.

This clonotype has just a few counts. This sequence joins TRBV7-9 and TRBJ1-2; D unclear. Germline V lookup: CDR1 SEHNR, CDR2 FQNEAQ (reference sequence). Trimming shortened V by 6 bases and J by 8 bases, and 13 bases separated the two germline ends. The CDR3 runs 12 residues. The CDR3 DNA sequence: TGTGCCAGCAGAAAGGGAGGAGGGGGCTACACCTTC. Protein product: CASRKGGGGYTF.

This clonotype was detected many times. The gene calls are TRBV6-5 and TRBJ2-3; D gene unclear. The CDR3 is 12 residues long. Germline V CDR1 and CDR2: MNHEY, SVGAGI. With 6 bases removed from V and 0 bases from J, the gap between germline ends came to 4 bases. The CDR3 bases are TGTGCCAGCAGGGGAAGCACAGATACGCAGTATTTT. This sequence encodes CASRGSTDTQYF.

This clonotype was seen only a few times. The chain couples TRBV5-6 to TRBJ2-1; D ambiguous. V was pared by 1 base and J by 11 bases, with 10 bases between. The germline V gene encodes CDR1 SGHDT and CDR2 YYEEEE. This CDR3 has 12 amino acids. This CDR3 reads CASSLHIGQQFF. CDR3 DNA: TGTGCCAGCAGCTTGCACATCGGGCAGCAGTTCTTC.

The rearrangement uses TRBV5-1 and TRBJ2-2; 7 bases fit TRBD2. The CDR3 runs to 16 residues. V was clipped by 4 bases and J by 4 bases; unmatched bases: 10. Looked up from germline, CDR1 is SGHRS and CDR2 is YFSETQ. This CDR3 reads CASSPDPAGVTGELFF. The CDR3 DNA follows: TGCGCCAGCAGCCCGGACCCGGCGGGGGTCACCGGGGAGCTGTTTTTT.

This chain connects TRBV2 to TRBJ1-3, with a weak D call TRBD1 (5 bases). CDR1 SNHLY and CDR2 FYNNEI come from the germline V gene. The CDR3 loop spans 11 amino acids. V lost 11 bases and J lost 0, with 5 bases in between. CDR3 coding DNA: TGTGCCCAGGGCTCTGGAAACACCATATATTTT. It yields the protein CAQGSGNTIYF. Full variable domain (rest looked up from reference TRBV2 and TRBJ1-3): EPEVTQTPSHQVTQMGQEVILRCVPISNHLYFYWYRQILGQKVEFLVSFYNNEISEKSEIFDDQFSVERPDGSNFTLKIRSTKLEDSAMYFCAQGSGNTIYFGEGSWLTVV.

At least ten counts were recorded for this clonotype. The chain links TRBV27 to TRBJ1-2, with a weak D call TRBD1 (6 bases). Germline V gene sequence: CDR1 MNHEY, CDR2 SMNVEV (reference sequence). V lost 5 bases and J lost 8, with 24 bases in between. The CDR3 runs 16 residues. The CDR3 loop is CASSARRGWSFDGYTF. In DNA, the CDR3 is TGTGCCAGCAGTGCCCGCAGGGGTTGGAGCTTTGACGGCTACACCTTC.

There are a few counts of this clonotype. The chain has TRBV6-2 or TRBV6-3 and TRBJ2-2; D is uncertain. CDR3 length: 16 residues. The germline gives CDR1 MNHEY, CDR2 SVGEGT. V was shortened by 5 bases and J by 6 bases, with 19 bases between the two germline ends. The DNA for the CDR3 is TGTGCCAGCAGTCCAACTTGGTCCCTAAGCCCCGGGGAGCTGTTTTTT. This gives the protein CASSPTWSLSPGELFF.

This clonotype was counted a few times. The gene calls are TRBV9 and TRBJ2-7; either TRBD1 or TRBD2 may fit D (5 bases each). Germline-derived CDR1 and CDR2 are SGDLS and YYNGEE. CDR3 length equals 17 residues. V gave up 4 bases and J gave up 0 bases, with 20 bases separating them. CDR3 nucleotide sequence: TGTGCCAGCAGCCTCCTCGGAGAGGGACCGAGCTCCTACGAGCAGTACGTC. Translation gives CASSLLGEGPSSYEQYV.

This clonotype appeared a few times. The CDR3 DNA sequence: TGTGCCAGCAGCTTGGCACCGGCCACTGAAGCTTTCTTT. Translation gives CASSLAPATEAFF. V gene TRBV11-2 combines with J gene TRBJ1-1, with no clear D. CDR1 is SGHAT, CDR2 FQNNGV, per germline. The CDR3 extends over 13 amino acids. V lost 3 bases to trimming and J lost 4 bases, with 9 bases between them.

This chain joins TRBV11-2 and TRBJ1-1, with D possibly TRBD1 on 5 matching bases. In germline, CDR1 is SGHAT, CDR2 FQNNGV. CDR3 size: 14 residues. Trimming cost V 6 bases and J 1 base, with 12 bases left between them. The CDR3 sequence: CASRVRGWNTEAFF. CDR3 nucleotide sequence: TGTGCCAGCAGAGTAAGGGGCTGGAACACTGAAGCTTTCTTT.

The chain joins TRBV12-3 or TRBV12-4 to TRBJ1-2, with 7 bases matching TRBD1. With 7 bases clipped from V and 8 bases from J, the junction kept 7 bases outside the gene matches. The CDR3 runs to 12 residues. CDR3 bases: TGTGCCAGCACCCGGACAGGTTACGGCTACACCTTC. It encodes CASTRTGYGYTF.

This clonotype came up a few times. The chain links TRBV10-2 to TRBJ2-2; D ambiguous. The CDR3 covers 11 residues. Germline CDR1 WSHSY, CDR2 SAAADI. The germline V and J ends were trimmed by 6 bases and 4 bases, with 3 bases remaining between them. The CDR3 coding sequence is TGCGCCAGCAGAGTCACCGGGGAGCTGTTTTTT. Translation: CASRVTGELFF.

This chain joins TRBV27 and TRBJ2-5; TRBD1 matches at 7 bases. J lost 1 base, V lost 6 bases, and 5 bases had no gene match. The CDR3 sequence is 14 residues long. Germline CDR1 is MNHEY and CDR2 is SMNVEV (reference sequence). The CDR3 DNA sequence: TGTGCCAGCAGCTGGGGACAGTTCCAAGAGACCCAGTACTTC. It codes for CASSWGQFQETQYF.

The chain recombines TRBV6-6 with TRBJ1-2, with D perhaps matching TRBD1 (5 bases). V was trimmed by 6 bases and J by 6 bases, leaving 17 bases between them. The germline gives CDR1 MNHNY, CDR2 SVGAGI (reference sequence). This CDR3 is 14 amino acids long. CDR3 coding DNA: TGTGCCAGCAGAACCCCCTCGACGGGGGATGGCTACACCTTC. As protein: CASRTPSTGDGYTF.

The V and J genes are TRBV7-8 and TRBJ2-1; no clear D gene. V was cut by 3 bases and J by 5 bases, with 8 bases left in between. Germline lookup yields CDR1 SGHVS and CDR2 FQNEAQ. The CDR3 consists of 13 residues. CDR3 sequence reads: CASSFSIDNEQFF. For the CDR3, the DNA is TGTGCCAGCAGCTTTTCGATTGACAATGAGCAGTTCTTC.

This clonotype was counted many times. The chain is built from TRBV4-2 and TRBJ2-1; no firm D call. This CDR3 contains 13 residues. The ends were cut back, 1 base at V and 11 bases at J, with 12 bases in the middle. Germline CDR1 LGHNA, CDR2 YNFKEQ. CDR3 sequence reads: CASSQGVRGQQFF. For the CDR3, the DNA is TGTGCCAGCAGCCAAGGAGTCCGCGGACAGCAGTTCTTC.

This chain connects TRBV12-3 or TRBV12-4 to TRBJ1-6; 8 bases fit TRBD1. V shed 2 bases and J 8 bases; nucleotides not matched to a gene: 2. The CDR3 runs to 14 residues. In DNA, the CDR3 is TGTGCCAGCAGTTTAAAGACAGGGGATTCACCCCTCCACTTT. Its protein is CASSLKTGDSPLHF.

J is TRBJ2-1 and V is TRBV7-6; TRBD1 matches 8 bases. The CDR3 length is 15 residues. The J segment lost 5 bases and the V segment lost 4 bases, leaving 7 bases of the junction unmatched. Germline values: CDR1 SGHVS, CDR2 FNYEAQ. This CDR3 is CASSSRQGNDNEQFF. Here the CDR3 DNA reads TGTGCCAGCAGCTCGCGACAGGGGAATGACAATGAGCAGTTCTTC.

The chain carries TRBV20-1 and TRBJ2-3, with a tentative D call TRBD2 (5 bases). The V end was cut by 7 bases, the J end by 1 base, with 12 bases between. The V gene's germline CDR1 is DFQATT and CDR2 SNEGSKA (reference sequence). CDR3 length: 13 residues. The CDR3 here is CSVPTTGTDTQYF. CDR3 nucleotide sequence: TGCAGTGTCCCGACTACTGGCACAGATACGCAGTATTTT.

The V gene is TRBV2, the J gene TRBJ2-1, with 9 bases aligning to TRBD2. The CDR3 is made up of 17 amino acids. Germline trimming cut 1 base from V and 5 bases from J; bases unmatched to any gene: 9. The germline CDR1 and CDR2 sequences are SNHLY and FYNNEI. In DNA, the CDR3 is TGTGCCAGCAGTGAAGGTTTGGCGGGGGGGCTCGACAATGAGCAGTTCTTC. Protein product: CASSEGLAGGLDNEQFF.

The rearrangement joins TRBV3-1 to TRBJ1-6; possibly TRBD1 for D (6 bases). The CDR3 has 15 amino acids. V lost 3 bases and J 10 bases, leaving 16 bases between the germline ends. CDR1 is LGHDT and CDR2 is YNNKEL in the germline V gene (reference sequence). The chain's CDR3 is CASSQTGGAKSPLHF. CDR3 in DNA: TGTGCCAGCAGCCAGACGGGGGGGGCCAAGTCACCCCTCCACTTT.